This T cell receptor (beta chain) comes out of a study of cytomegalovirus exposure and HLA in healthy donors. This CDR3 is 13 amino acids long. The J segment lost 2 bases and the V segment lost 7 bases, leaving 3 bases of the junction unmatched. Looked up from germline, CDR1 is MNHEY and CDR2 is SVGAGI. Researchers ran the PCR with 60 Vbeta and 13 Jbeta primers. The assay was immunoSEQ multiplex PCR, and TCRdb's table has in-frame clones only and misses some. The sample holds about 67,000 clones; around 63% are singletons and the top ten take roughly 1.9%. The material sequenced was PBMCs. J is TRBJ2-7 and V is TRBV6-5; TRBD2 agrees at 9 bases. This sequence was found in a woman aged 25-40 years in good health and CMV-seronegative. Here the CDR3 reads CASTAGGTYEQYF. The CDR3, as DNA: TGTGCCAGCACCGCGGGGGGGACCTACGAGCAGTACTTC.